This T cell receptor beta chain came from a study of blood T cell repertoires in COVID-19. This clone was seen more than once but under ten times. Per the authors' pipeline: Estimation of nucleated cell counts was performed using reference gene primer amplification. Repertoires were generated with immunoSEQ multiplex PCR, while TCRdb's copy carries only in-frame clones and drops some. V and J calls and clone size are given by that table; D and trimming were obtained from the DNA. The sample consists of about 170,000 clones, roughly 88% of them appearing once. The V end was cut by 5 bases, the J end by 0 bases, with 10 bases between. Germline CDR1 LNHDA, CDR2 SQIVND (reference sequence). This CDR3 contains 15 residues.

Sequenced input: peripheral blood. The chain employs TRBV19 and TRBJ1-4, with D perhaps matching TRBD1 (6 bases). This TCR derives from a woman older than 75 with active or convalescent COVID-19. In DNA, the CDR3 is TGTGCCAGTAGTGTTGGACAGTCAACTAATGAAAAACTGTTTTTT. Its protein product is CASSVGQSTNEKLFF.